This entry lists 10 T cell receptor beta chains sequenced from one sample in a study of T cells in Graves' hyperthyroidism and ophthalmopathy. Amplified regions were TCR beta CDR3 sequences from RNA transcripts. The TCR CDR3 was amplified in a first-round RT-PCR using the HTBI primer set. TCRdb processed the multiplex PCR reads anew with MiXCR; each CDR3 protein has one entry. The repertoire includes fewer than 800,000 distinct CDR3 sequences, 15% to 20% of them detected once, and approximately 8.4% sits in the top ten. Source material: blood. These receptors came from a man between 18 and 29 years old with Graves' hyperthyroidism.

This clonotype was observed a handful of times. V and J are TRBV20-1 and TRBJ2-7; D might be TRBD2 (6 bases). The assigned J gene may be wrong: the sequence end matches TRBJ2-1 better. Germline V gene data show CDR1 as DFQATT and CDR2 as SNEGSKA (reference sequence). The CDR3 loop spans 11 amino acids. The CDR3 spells CSAPLANEQFF. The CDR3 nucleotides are TGCAGTGCTCCACTAGCAAACGAGCAGTTCTTC.

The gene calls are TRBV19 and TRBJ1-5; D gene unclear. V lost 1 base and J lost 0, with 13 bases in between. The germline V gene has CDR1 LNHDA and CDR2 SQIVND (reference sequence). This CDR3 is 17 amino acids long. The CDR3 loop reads CASSIGVLRYSNQPQHF. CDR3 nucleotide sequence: TGTGCCAGTAGTATAGGGGTATTAAGGTATAGCAATCAGCCCCAGCATTTT.

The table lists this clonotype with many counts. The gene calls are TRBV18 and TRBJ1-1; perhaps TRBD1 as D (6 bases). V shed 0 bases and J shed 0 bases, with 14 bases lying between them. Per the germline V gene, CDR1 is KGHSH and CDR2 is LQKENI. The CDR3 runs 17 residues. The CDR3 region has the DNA TGTGCCAGCTCACCACCGAATTACAGGGCTATGAACACTGAAGCTTTCTTT. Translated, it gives CASSPPNYRAMNTEAFF.

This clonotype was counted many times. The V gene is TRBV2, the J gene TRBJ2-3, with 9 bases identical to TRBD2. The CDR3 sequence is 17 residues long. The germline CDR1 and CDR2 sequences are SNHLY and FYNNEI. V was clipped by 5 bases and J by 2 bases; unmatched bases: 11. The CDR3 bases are TGTGCCAGCAGTTCTCTTCCAGCGGGAGGACCCACAGATACGCAGTATTTT. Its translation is CASSSLPAGGPTDTQYF.

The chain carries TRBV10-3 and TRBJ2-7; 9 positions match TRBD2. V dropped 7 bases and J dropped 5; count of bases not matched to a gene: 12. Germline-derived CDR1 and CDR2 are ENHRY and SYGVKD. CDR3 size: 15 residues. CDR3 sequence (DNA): TGTGCCATCAACGGGGGACCAGCGGGAGGAGACGAGCAGTACTTC. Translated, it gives CAINGGPAGGDEQYF.

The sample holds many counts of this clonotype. CDR3 sequence: CASSLVAGVLEQFF. In DNA, the CDR3 is TGTGCCAGCAGTTTAGTAGCGGGAGTTCTTGAGCAGTTCTTC. This chain joins TRBV27 and TRBJ2-1; TRBD2 agrees at 9 bases. Trimming at V came to 2 bases and at J to 9 bases, leaving 5 bases not matched to a gene. This CDR3 contains 14 residues. The germline gives CDR1 MNHEY, CDR2 SMNVEV (reference sequence).

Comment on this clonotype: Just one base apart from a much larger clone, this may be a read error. The CDR3 protein is CASSHDWGFSHEQYF. CDR3 nucleotides: TGTGCCAGCAGCCACGACTGGGGGTTCTCCCACGAGCAGTACTTC. This chain joins TRBV7-2 and TRBJ2-7; the D call may be TRBD1 or TRBD2 (5 bases each). The CDR3 loop spans 15 amino acids. Germline V gives CDR1 SGHTA, CDR2 FQGNSA. The variable domain in full, completed from reference TRBV7-2 and TRBJ2-7, reads GAGVSQSPSNKVTEKGKDVELRCDPISGHTALYWYRQSLGQGLEFLIYFQGNSAPDKSGLPSDRFSAERTGGSVSTLTIQRTQQEDSAVYLCASSHDWGFSHEQYFGPGTRLTVT.

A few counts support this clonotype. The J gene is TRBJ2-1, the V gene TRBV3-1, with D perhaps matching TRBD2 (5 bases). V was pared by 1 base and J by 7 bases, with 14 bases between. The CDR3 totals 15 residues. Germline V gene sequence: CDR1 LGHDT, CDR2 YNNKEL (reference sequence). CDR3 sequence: CASSQGATGWNEQFF. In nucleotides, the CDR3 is TGTGCCAGCAGCCAAGGGGCCACGGGGTGGAATGAGCAGTTCTTC.

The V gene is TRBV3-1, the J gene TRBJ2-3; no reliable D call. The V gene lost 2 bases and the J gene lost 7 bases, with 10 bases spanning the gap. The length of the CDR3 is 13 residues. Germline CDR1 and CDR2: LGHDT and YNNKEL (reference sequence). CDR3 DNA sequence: TGTGCCAGCAGCCAACTGCCGGATAATACGCAGTATTTT. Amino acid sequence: CASSQLPDNTQYF.

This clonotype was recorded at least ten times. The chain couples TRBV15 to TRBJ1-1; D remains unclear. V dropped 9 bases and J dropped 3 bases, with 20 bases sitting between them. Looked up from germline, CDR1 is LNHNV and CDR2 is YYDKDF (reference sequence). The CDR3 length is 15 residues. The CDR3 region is CATPVFFAADTEAFF. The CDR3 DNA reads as TGTGCCACTCCAGTGTTTTTTGCGGCGGACACTGAAGCTTTCTTT.